A selection of T cell receptor beta chains follows, all from one sample in a study of control samples from healthy donors and cancer patients. The protocol was immunoSEQ multiplex PCR, while the TCRdb copy is restricted to in-frame clones and leaves out a portion. Of 120,000 or so clones listed, around 87% are singletons. The sequenced sample consisted of blood. These receptors were obtained from a man in his 60s in good health. Both conserved end residues are part of each CDR3. Fields, in order: V gene, J gene, clone size, D gene, CDR3 protein, CDR3 DNA. The D gene is left open where the match is weak. Only part of the rows carry a size: once, few, many, or a class if the clone is expanded.

TRBV27	TRBJ1-2	few	TRBD1	CASSPGQGYNYGYTF	TGTGCCAGCAGTCCAGGACAGGGTTACAACTATGGCTACACCTTC
TRBV24-1	TRBJ1-2	.	.	CATSEATSNYGYTF	TGTGCCACCAGTGAGGCCACCTCTAACTATGGCTACACCTTC
TRBV30	TRBJ2-7	.	.	CAWSVGIKVFEQYF	TGTGCCTGGAGTGTGGGGATAAAGGTCTTCGAGCAGTACTTC
TRBV19	TRBJ2-3	once	.	CASSIGAGIGTDTQYF	TGTGCCAGTAGTATCGGGGCAGGAATCGGCACAGATACGCAGTATTTT
TRBV3-1/TRBV3-2	TRBJ2-2	.	.	CATKTPQITGELFF	TGTGCCACAAAGACACCTCAGATCACCGGGGAGCTGTTTTTT
TRBV28	TRBJ2-2	.	TRBD1	CASSEPRGSGELFF	TGTGCCAGCAGTGAACCCAGGGGGTCCGGGGAGCTGTTTTTT
TRBV28	TRBJ1-1	.	TRBD1	CASRMDRANTEAFF	TGTGCCAGCAGGATGGACAGGGCGAACACTGAAGCTTTCTTT
TRBV6-5	TRBJ1-5	.	.	CASEGGFNQPQHF	TGTGCCAGCGAAGGCGGGTTCAATCAGCCCCAGCATTTT
TRBV3-1/TRBV3-2	TRBJ2-5	.	.	CASAWGIQETQYF	TGTGCCTCAGCGTGGGGAATCCAAGAGACCCAGTACTTC
TRBV6-2/TRBV6-3	TRBJ1-1	.	.	CASSRTYTEAFF	TGTGCCAGCAGTCGGACCTACACTGAAGCTTTCTTT
TRBV9	TRBJ2-3	.	TRBD2	CASSGTGGRTDTQYF	TGTGCCAGCAGCGGAACGGGGGGGCGCACAGATACGCAGTATTTT
TRBV11-2	TRBJ1-1	.	.	CASSSQAQNTEAFF	TGTGCCAGCAGCTCGCAGGCTCAGAACACTGAAGCTTTCTTT
TRBV4-2	TRBJ1-1	.	.	CASSQDFAFMDTEAFF	TGTGCCAGCAGCCAAGATTTCGCCTTCATGGACACTGAAGCTTTCTTT
TRBV25-1	TRBJ1-3	few	.	CASSDINGNTIYF	TGTGCCAGCAGTGACATCAATGGAAACACCATATATTTT
TRBV3-1/TRBV3-2	TRBJ1-4	.	.	CASSQRAANEKLFF	TGTGCCAGCAGCCAAAGGGCAGCTAATGAAAAACTGTTTTTT
TRBV9	TRBJ2-5	.	TRBD2	CASSVSGVQGTQYF	TGTGCCAGCAGCGTTAGCGGGGTCCAAGGGACCCAGTACTTC
TRBV19	TRBJ2-7	once	TRBD2	CASSISVGGGSYEQYF	TGTGCCAGTAGTATAAGCGTCGGCGGGGGGAGTTACGAGCAGTACTTC
TRBV10-3	TRBJ2-3	.	TRBD1	CAISGGTGGKGNTDTQYF	TGTGCCATCAGTGGTGGGACAGGGGGAAAGGGTAATACAGATACGCAGTATTTT
TRBV29-1	TRBJ1-1	.	TRBD1	CSVEHPGGYTEAFF	TGCAGCGTTGAACATCCAGGGGGCTACACTGAAGCTTTCTTT
TRBV7-9	TRBJ2-5	few	TRBD2	CASSFLTSGVETQYF	TGTGCCAGCAGCTTCCTGACTAGCGGGGTTGAGACCCAGTACTTC
TRBV7-8	TRBJ1-2	.	.	CASTTRTGHSNYGYTF	TGTGCCAGCACCACTCGCACGGGACATAGTAACTATGGCTACACCTTC
TRBV6-5	TRBJ2-7	.	TRBD1	CASTPDRVNEQYF	TGTGCCAGCACCCCGGACAGGGTGAACGAGCAGTACTTC
TRBV28	TRBJ1-1	.	.	CASSLSATGNTEAFF	TGTGCCAGCAGTTTATCCGCAACGGGGAACACTGAAGCTTTCTTT
TRBV7-2	TRBJ2-2	.	TRBD2	CASSFLPGSGGTGELFF	TGTGCCAGCAGCTTCCTCCCGGGTAGCGGGGGAACGGGGGAGCTGTTTTTT
TRBV19	TRBJ1-1	.	.	CASTFGWGEAFF	TGTGCCAGTACTTTTGGGTGGGGCGAAGCTTTCTTT
TRBV19	TRBJ1-3	.	.	CATREMTAGNTIYF	TGTGCCACCCGAGAAATGACAGCTGGAAACACCATATATTTT
TRBV24-1	TRBJ2-1	few	.	CATSDWGASSYNEQFF	TGTGCCACCAGTGATTGGGGGGCTAGCTCCTACAATGAGCAGTTCTTC
TRBV9	TRBJ1-5	.	.	CARAPDQPQHF	TGTGCCAGAGCCCCCGATCAGCCCCAGCATTTT
TRBV7-2	TRBJ2-3	few	TRBD1	CASSLKTGEWTDTQYF	TGTGCCAGCAGTTTAAAGACAGGGGAGTGGACAGATACGCAGTATTTT
TRBV3-1/TRBV3-2	TRBJ2-3	.	.	CASSQVFVGADTQYF	TGTGCCAGCAGCCAAGTGTTCGTCGGGGCAGATACGCAGTATTTT
TRBV7-9	TRBJ1-5	.	.	CASSLDGPGKPQHF	TGTGCCAGCAGCTTGGACGGACCGGGGAAGCCCCAGCATTTT
TRBV10-3	TRBJ2-2	.	.	CAISESRGATGELFF	TGTGCCATCAGTGAGTCTCGGGGGGCCACCGGGGAGCTGTTTTTT
TRBV11-1	TRBJ1-1	.	.	CASSFGEGTTEAFF	TGTGCCAGCAGCTTTGGGGAAGGGACCACTGAAGCTTTCTTT
TRBV7-8	TRBJ1-5	few	.	CASSLTSTGVGNQPQHF	TGTGCCAGCAGCTTAACCTCGACAGGAGTTGGCAATCAGCCCCAGCATTTT
TRBV19	TRBJ1-1	.	.	CASKVGNTEAFF	TGTGCCAGTAAGGTGGGGAACACTGAAGCTTTCTTT
TRBV18	TRBJ2-3	.	.	CASSPFEPSRGLPDTQYF	TGTGCCAGCTCACCATTTGAGCCGTCGAGGGGCCTGCCAGATACGCAGTATTTT
TRBV27	TRBJ1-2	.	.	CASSPTANYGYTF	TGTGCCAGCAGTCCCACAGCTAACTATGGCTACACCTTC
TRBV18	TRBJ2-7	once	TRBD1	CASSPIADLPRRGTDAKDEQYF	TGTGCCAGCTCACCAATTGCGGACCTGCCCCGTAGAGGGACAGACGCAAAAGACGAGCAGTACTTC
TRBV19	TRBJ1-1	.	.	CASSFRTQGEAFF	TGTGCCAGTAGTTTTCGAACACAGGGAGAAGCTTTCTTT
TRBV11-1	TRBJ2-5	.	TRBD2	CASSQGLAGIQETQYF	TGTGCCAGCAGCCAAGGGCTAGCGGGGATCCAAGAGACCCAGTACTTC
TRBV3-1/TRBV3-2	TRBJ1-1	.	.	CASSQEWVGGTEAFF	TGTGCCAGCAGCCAAGAATGGGTAGGGGGGACTGAAGCTTTCTTT
TRBV7-2	TRBJ1-2	.	.	CASSLGLNYGYTF	TGTGCCAGCAGCTTAGGGCTTAACTATGGCTACACCTTC
TRBV7-9	TRBJ1-4	.	.	CASSLARLEGAYNEKLFF	TGTGCCAGCAGCTTAGCGCGTCTCGAGGGCGCTTATAATGAAAAACTGTTTTTT
TRBV7-9	TRBJ2-3	.	.	CASSSGGGADTQYF	TGTGCCAGCAGTTCCGGGGGAGGAGCAGATACGCAGTATTTT
TRBV5-1	TRBJ1-1	.	.	CASSSNTGITEAFF	TGCGCCAGCAGCTCTAATACAGGGATCACTGAAGCTTTCTTT
TRBV9	TRBJ2-2	.	TRBD2	CASSVALAGGQVTGELFF	TGTGCCAGCAGCGTAGCCCTAGCGGGGGGGCAGGTCACCGGGGAGCTGTTTTTT
TRBV2	TRBJ2-3	.	TRBD1	CASSDGTGSTDTQYF	TGTGCCAGCAGTGACGGGACAGGCAGCACAGATACGCAGTATTTT
TRBV6-2/TRBV6-3	TRBJ1-2	.	TRBD1	CASSVQGQANYGYTF	TGTGCCAGCAGTGTACAGGGACAGGCTAACTATGGCTACACCTTC
TRBV27	TRBJ2-7	.	.	CASSFKGRVYEQYF	TGTGCCAGCAGTTTCAAGGGCAGGGTATACGAGCAGTACTTC
TRBV27	TRBJ2-7	.	TRBD1	CASSLAGGIFNEQYF	TGTGCCAGCAGTTTAGCAGGGGGCATATTCAACGAGCAGTACTTC
TRBV27	TRBJ2-5	.	.	CASSFGWGAETQYF	TGTGCCAGCAGTTTCGGGTGGGGGGCAGAGACCCAGTACTTC
TRBV4-2	TRBJ1-1	.	.	CASSQELGRAFF	TGTGCCAGCAGCCAAGAGCTGGGGCGAGCTTTCTTT
TRBV30	TRBJ2-2	.	.	CAWSVVAPGELFF	TGTGCCTGGAGTGTAGTGGCGCCCGGGGAGCTGTTTTTT
TRBV10-3	TRBJ2-5	.	.	CASGPAGETQYF	TGTGCCTCGGGACCCGCGGGGGAGACCCAGTACTTC
TRBV3-1/TRBV3-2	TRBJ1-2	.	.	CASSQSGDLGYTF	TGTGCCAGCAGCCAGTCAGGGGACCTGGGCTACACCTTC
TRBV9	TRBJ1-2	.	.	CASSVSATIYGYTF	TGTGCCAGCAGCGTTTCGGCAACCATCTATGGCTACACCTTC
TRBV7-2	TRBJ1-3	.	.	CASSLGDPGAGNTIYF	TGTGCCAGCAGCTTAGGGGACCCCGGGGCTGGAAACACCATATATTTT